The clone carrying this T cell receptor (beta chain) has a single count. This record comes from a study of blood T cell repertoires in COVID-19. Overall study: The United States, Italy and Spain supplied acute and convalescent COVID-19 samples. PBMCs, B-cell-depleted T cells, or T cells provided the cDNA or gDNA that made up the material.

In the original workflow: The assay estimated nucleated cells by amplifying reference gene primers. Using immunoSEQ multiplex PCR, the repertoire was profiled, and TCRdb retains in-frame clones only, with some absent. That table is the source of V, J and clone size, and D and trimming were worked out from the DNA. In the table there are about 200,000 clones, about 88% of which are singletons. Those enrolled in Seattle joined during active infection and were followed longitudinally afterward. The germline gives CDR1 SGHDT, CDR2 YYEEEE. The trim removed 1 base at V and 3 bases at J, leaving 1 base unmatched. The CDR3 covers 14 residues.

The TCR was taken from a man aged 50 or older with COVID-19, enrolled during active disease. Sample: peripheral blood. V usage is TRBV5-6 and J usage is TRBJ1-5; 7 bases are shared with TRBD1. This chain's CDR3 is CASSLQGVNQPQHF. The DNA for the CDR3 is TGTGCCAGCAGCTTGCAGGGGGTCAATCAGCCCCAGCATTTT.